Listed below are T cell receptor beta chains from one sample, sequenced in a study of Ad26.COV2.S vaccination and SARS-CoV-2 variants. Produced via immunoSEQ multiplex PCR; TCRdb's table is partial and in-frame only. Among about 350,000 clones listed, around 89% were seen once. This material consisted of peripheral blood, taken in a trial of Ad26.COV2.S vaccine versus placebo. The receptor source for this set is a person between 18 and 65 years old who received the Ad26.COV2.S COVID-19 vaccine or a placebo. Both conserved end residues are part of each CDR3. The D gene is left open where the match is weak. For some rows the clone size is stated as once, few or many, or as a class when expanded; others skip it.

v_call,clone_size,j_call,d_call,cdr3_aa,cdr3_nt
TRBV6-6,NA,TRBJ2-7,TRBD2,CASRDVGAGVGEQYF,TGTGCCAGCAGGGACGTCGGAGCGGGGGTCGGAGAGCAGTACTTC
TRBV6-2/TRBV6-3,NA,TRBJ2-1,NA,CASSYGSRNEQFF,TGTGCCAGCAGTTACGGATCACGCAATGAGCAGTTCTTC
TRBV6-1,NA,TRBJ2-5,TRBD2,CASSEFGTSGKGQETQYF,TGTGCCAGCAGTGAGTTCGGGACTAGCGGGAAAGGGCAAGAGACCCAGTACTTC
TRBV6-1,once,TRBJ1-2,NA,CASSEMAGIDQYGYTF,TGTGCCAGCAGTGAGATGGCAGGGATCGATCAGTATGGCTACACCTTC
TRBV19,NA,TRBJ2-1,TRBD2,CASSNKGGRPNEQFF,TGTGCCAGTAGTAATAAAGGCGGGAGGCCCAATGAGCAGTTCTTC
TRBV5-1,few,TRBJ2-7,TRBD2,CASSLDGRDLIEQYF,TGCGCCAGCAGCTTGGACGGGAGGGACCTTATCGAGCAGTACTTC
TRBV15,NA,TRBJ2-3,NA,CATSRGGSTDTQYF,TGTGCCACCAGCAGAGGAGGAAGCACAGATACGCAGTATTTT
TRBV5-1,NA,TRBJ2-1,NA,CASSPTSDFLGEQFF,TGCGCCAGCAGTCCGACCTCGGACTTCCTCGGTGAGCAGTTCTTC
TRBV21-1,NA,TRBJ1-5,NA,CASSNKDRGVPTIGSNQPQHF,TGTGCCAGCAGCAATAAGGACAGGGGCGTCCCAACAATCGGCAGCAATCAGCCCCAGCATTTT
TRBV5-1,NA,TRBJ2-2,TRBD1,CASSGDRGHNTGELFF,TGCGCCAGCAGCGGGGACAGGGGGCACAACACCGGGGAGCTGTTTTTT
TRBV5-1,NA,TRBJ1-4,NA,CASSSGPLNEKLFF,TGCGCCAGCAGTTCGGGCCCGTTAAATGAAAAACTGTTTTTT
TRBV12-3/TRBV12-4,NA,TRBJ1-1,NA,CASSHRDGTEAFF,TGTGCCAGCAGTCACAGAGATGGCACTGAAGCTTTCTTT
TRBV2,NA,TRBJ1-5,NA,CASSGLAQPQHF,TGTGCCAGCAGTGGCCTCGCTCAGCCCCAGCATTTT
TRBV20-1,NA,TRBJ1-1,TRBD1,CSASTGGASTEAFF,TGCAGTGCTAGTACAGGGGGCGCGAGTACTGAAGCTTTCTTT
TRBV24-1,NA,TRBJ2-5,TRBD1,CATSEGQGNRETQYF,TGTGCCACCAGTGAAGGACAGGGCAATCGGGAGACCCAGTACTTC
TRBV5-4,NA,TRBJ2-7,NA,CASSLGPDRAYEQYF,TGTGCCAGCAGCTTGGGTCCGGACAGAGCCTACGAGCAGTACTTC
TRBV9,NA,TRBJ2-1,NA,CASSAFSSATYNEQFF,TGTGCCAGCAGCGCCTTCTCTAGCGCAACCTACAATGAGCAGTTCTTC
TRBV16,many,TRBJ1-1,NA,CASSQLGVTTEAFF,TGTGCCAGCAGCCAATTAGGGGTTACGACTGAAGCTTTCTTT
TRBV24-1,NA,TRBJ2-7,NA,CATSDLWGHEQYF,TGTGCCACCAGTGATTTGTGGGGGCACGAGCAGTACTTC
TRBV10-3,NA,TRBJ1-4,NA,CAIRGGENEKLFF,TGTGCCATCAGGGGGGGGGAAAATGAAAAACTGTTTTTT
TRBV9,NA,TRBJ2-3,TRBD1,CASSVSPKTGAADTQYF,TGTGCCAGCAGCGTATCCCCTAAGACAGGGGCCGCAGATACGCAGTATTTT
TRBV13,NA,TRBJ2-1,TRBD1,CASSAGQDPYNEQFF,TGTGCCAGCAGCGCCGGACAGGATCCGTACAATGAGCAGTTCTTC
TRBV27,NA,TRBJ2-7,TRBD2,CASSPSSGRLEQYF,TGTGCCAGCAGTCCCTCTAGCGGGAGGCTCGAGCAGTACTTC
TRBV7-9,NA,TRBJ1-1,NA,CASSLVSAGDTEAFF,TGTGCCAGCAGCTTAGTGAGCGCGGGGGACACTGAAGCTTTCTTT
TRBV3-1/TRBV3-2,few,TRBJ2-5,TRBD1,CASSQDPGGAGETQYF,TGTGCCAGCAGCCAAGATCCAGGGGGCGCGGGGGAGACCCAGTACTTC
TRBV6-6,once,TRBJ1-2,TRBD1,CASSYSRGEGYTF,TGTGCCAGCAGTTACTCCAGGGGGGAAGGCTACACCTTC
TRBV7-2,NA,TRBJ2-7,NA,CASSLGGRNPYEQYF,TGTGCCAGCAGTCTGGGAGGAAGGAACCCCTACGAGCAGTACTTC
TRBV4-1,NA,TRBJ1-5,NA,CASSQEGTPGVQPQHF,TGCGCCAGCAGCCAGGAGGGGACACCGGGTGTGCAGCCCCAGCATTTT
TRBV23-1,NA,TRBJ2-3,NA,CASSQRSLITDTQYF,TGCGCCAGCAGTCAAAGGTCTCTCATCACAGATACGCAGTATTTT
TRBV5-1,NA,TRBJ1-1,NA,CASSLRGATEAFF,TGCGCCAGCAGCTTGCGGGGTGCGACTGAAGCTTTCTTT
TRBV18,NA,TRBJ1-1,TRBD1,CASSPRDRGAEAFF,TGTGCCAGCTCACCACGGGACAGGGGAGCTGAAGCTTTCTTT
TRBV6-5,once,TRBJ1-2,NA,CASTREGFYTF,TGTGCCAGCACTCGAGAGGGGTTCTACACCTTC
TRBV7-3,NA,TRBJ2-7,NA,CASSFGGGGYEQYF,TGTGCCAGCAGCTTCGGTGGAGGGGGCTACGAGCAGTACTTC
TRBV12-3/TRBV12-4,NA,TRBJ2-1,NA,CASSSARYNEQFF,TGTGCCAGCAGTTCGGCTCGGTACAATGAGCAGTTCTTC
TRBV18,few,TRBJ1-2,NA,CASSPNAASGYTF,TGTGCCAGCTCACCTAATGCAGCTAGCGGCTACACCTTC
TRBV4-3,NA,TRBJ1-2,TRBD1,CASSQERGPYGYTF,TGCGCCAGCAGCCAAGAAAGGGGGCCCTATGGCTACACCTTC
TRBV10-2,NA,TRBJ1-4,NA,CASRGVTNEKLFF,TGCGCCAGCAGGGGAGTAACTAATGAAAAACTGTTTTTT
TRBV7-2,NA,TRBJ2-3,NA,CASSARGEDTQYF,TGTGCCAGCAGCGCCAGGGGGGAAGATACGCAGTATTTT
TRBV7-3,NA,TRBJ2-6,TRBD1,CASSLTQTGAGANVLTF,TGTGCCAGCAGCTTAACCCAGACAGGGGCTGGGGCCAACGTCCTGACTTTC
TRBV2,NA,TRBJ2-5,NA,CASSEGTLQETQYF,TGTGCCAGCAGTGAAGGAACCCTCCAAGAGACCCAGTACTTC
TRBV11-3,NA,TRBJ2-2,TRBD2,CASSSGTSGSGTGELFF,TGTGCCAGCAGCTCGGGGACTAGCGGGAGCGGGACCGGGGAGCTGTTTTTT
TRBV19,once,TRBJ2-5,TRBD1,CASSIGWDREETQYF,TGTGCCAGTAGTATCGGATGGGACAGGGAAGAGACCCAGTACTTC
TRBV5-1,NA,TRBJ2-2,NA,CASSLGVGELFF,TGCGCCAGCAGCTTGGGTGTCGGGGAGCTGTTTTTT
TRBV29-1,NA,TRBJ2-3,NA,CSVDEDTDTQYF,TGCAGCGTTGACGAGGACACAGATACGCAGTATTTT
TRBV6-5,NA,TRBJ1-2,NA,CASSYAGYYGYTF,TGTGCCAGCAGTTACGCAGGGTACTATGGCTACACCTTC
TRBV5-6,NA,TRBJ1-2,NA,CASSQWVLHGYTF,TGTGCCAGCAGCCAATGGGTTCTCCATGGCTACACCTTC
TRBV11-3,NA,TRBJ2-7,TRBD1,CASSLAGQGNYEQYF,TGTGCCAGCAGCTTAGCGGGACAGGGGAATTACGAGCAGTACTTC
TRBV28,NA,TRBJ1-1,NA,CASSLLREPEAFF,TGTGCCAGCAGTTTATTACGGGAGCCTGAAGCTTTCTTT
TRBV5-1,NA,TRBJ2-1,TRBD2,CASSTAGTSGNNEQFF,TGCGCCAGCAGCACAGCCGGGACTAGCGGGAATAATGAGCAGTTCTTC
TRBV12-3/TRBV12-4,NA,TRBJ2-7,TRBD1,CASSPRTGSEQYF,TGTGCCAGCAGTCCGCGGACAGGGAGCGAGCAGTACTTC
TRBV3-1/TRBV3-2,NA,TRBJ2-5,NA,CASSHLGGGRETQYF,TGTGCCAGCAGCCATCTTGGGGGGGGGCGAGAGACCCAGTACTTC
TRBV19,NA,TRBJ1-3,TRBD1,CASSADRVDSGNTIYF,TGTGCCAGTAGTGCGGACAGGGTGGACTCTGGAAACACCATATATTTT
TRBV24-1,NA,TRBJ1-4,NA,CATSERTTLNEKLFF,TGTGCCACCAGTGAGCGGACAACTTTAAATGAAAAACTGTTTTTT
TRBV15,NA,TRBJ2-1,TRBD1,CATSRVGGNYNEQFF,TGTGCCACCAGCAGAGTAGGGGGCAACTACAATGAGCAGTTCTTC
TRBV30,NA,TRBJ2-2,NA,CAWRVGLAGELFF,TGTGCCTGGAGGGTGGGCCTGGCCGGGGAGCTGTTTTTT